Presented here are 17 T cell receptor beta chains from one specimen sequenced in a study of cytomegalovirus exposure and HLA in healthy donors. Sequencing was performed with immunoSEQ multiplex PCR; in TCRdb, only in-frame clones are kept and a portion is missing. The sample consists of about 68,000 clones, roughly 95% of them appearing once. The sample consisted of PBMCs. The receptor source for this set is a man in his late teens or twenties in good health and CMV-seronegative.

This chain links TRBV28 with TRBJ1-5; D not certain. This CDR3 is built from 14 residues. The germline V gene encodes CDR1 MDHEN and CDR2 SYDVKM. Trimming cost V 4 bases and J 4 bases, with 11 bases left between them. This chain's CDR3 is CASSSGEGNQPQHF. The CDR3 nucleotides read TGTGCCAGCAGTTCCGGGGAAGGAAATCAGCCCCAGCATTTT.

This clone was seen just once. This chain's CDR3 is CASSLMGQGHTEAFF. CDR3 sequence (DNA): TGTGCCAGCAGCCTAATGGGACAGGGGCACACTGAAGCTTTCTTT. The chain links TRBV27 to TRBJ1-1; TRBD1 matches at 10 bases. Unmatched junction bases numbered 7, after V lost 6 bases and J lost 3 bases. CDR1 and CDR2 from the germline V gene are MNHEY and SMNVEV (reference sequence). The CDR3 consists of 15 residues.

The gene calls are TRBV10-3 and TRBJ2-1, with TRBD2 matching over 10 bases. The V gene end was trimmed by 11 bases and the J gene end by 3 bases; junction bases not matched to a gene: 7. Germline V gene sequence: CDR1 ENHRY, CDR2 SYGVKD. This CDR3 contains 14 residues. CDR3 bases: TGTGCCTCACTCGGGACTAGCGTCTACAATGAGCAGTTCTTC. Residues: CASLGTSVYNEQFF.

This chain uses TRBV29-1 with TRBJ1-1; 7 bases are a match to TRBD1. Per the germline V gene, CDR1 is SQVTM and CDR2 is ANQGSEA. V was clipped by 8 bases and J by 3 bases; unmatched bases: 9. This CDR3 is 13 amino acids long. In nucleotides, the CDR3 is TGCAGCATCAACAGGGGTGGGGACACTGAAGCTTTCTTT. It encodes CSINRGGDTEAFF.

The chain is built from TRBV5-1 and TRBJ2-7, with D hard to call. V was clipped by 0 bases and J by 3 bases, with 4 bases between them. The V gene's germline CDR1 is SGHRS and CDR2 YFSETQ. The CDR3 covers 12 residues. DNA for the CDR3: TGCGCCAGCAGCTTGGGCGACTACGAGCAGTACTTC. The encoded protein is CASSLGDYEQYF.

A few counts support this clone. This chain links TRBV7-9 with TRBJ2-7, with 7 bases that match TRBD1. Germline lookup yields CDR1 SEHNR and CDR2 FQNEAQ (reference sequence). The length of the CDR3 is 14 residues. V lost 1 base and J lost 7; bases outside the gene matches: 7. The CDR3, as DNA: TGTGCCAGCAGCTTAGTAGCAGGGGGTGGGGAGCAGTACTTC. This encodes CASSLVAGGGEQYF.

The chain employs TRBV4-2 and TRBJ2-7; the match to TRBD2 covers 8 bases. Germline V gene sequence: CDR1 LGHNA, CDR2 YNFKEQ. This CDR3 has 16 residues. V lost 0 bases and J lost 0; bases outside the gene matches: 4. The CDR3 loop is CASSQEGSGSSYEQYF. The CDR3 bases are TGTGCCAGCAGCCAAGAAGGCAGCGGGAGCTCCTACGAGCAGTACTTC.

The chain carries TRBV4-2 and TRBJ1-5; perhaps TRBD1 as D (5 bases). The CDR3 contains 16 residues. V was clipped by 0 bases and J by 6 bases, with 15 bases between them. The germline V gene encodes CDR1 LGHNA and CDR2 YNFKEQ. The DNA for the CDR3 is TGTGCCAGCAGCCAAGATGGAAACAGGTTCACTCAGCCCCAGCATTTT. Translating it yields CASSQDGNRFTQPQHF.

As DNA, the CDR3 is TGTGCCAGCAGTTTAGGTAGCGCCTACGAGCAGTACTTC. The encoded protein is CASSLGSAYEQYF. The rearrangement links TRBV28 to TRBJ2-7, with a weak D call TRBD2 (5 bases). Trimming stripped 2 bases from V and 2 bases from J, with 7 bases between. Germline CDR1 is MDHEN and CDR2 is SYDVKM. This CDR3 region has 13 residues.

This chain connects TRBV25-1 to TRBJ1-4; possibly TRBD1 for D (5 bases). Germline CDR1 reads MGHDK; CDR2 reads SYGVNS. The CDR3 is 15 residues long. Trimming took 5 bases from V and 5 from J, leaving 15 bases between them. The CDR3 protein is CASSSSARENEKLFF. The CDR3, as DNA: TGTGCCAGCAGTTCCTCAGCCAGGGAAAATGAAAAACTGTTTTTT.

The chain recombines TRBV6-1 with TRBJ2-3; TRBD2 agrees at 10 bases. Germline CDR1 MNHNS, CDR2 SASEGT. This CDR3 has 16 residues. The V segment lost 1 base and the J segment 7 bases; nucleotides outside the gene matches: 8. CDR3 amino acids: CASSEEAGGSAHTQYF. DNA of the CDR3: TGTGCCAGCAGTGAAGAAGCGGGAGGGTCCGCTCATACGCAGTATTTT.

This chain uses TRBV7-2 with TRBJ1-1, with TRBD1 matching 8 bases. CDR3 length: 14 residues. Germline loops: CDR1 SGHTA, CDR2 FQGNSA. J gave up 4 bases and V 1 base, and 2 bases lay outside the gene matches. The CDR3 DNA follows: TGTGCCAGCAGCTTAGGTGACAGGGGCACTGAAGCTTTCTTT. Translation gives CASSLGDRGTEAFF.

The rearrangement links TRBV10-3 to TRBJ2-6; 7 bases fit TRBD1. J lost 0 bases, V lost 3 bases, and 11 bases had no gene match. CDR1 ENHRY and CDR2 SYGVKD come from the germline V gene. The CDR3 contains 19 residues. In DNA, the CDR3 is TGTGCCATCAGTGATTTTAGGGACAGCGCAAGCTCTGGGGCCAACGTCCTGACTTTC. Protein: CAISDFRDSASSGANVLTF.

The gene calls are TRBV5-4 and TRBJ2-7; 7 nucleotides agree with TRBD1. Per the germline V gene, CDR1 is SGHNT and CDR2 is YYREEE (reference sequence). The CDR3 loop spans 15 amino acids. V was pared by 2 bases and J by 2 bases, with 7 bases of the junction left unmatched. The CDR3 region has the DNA TGTGCCAGCAGCTTAGGGACAGCCCTGCCCTACGAGCAGTACTTC. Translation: CASSLGTALPYEQYF.

CDR3 loop: CASSSTGDEKLFF. DNA for the CDR3: TGTGCCAGCAGTTCCACAGGGGATGAAAAACTGTTTTTT. The rearrangement uses TRBV27 and TRBJ1-4; 7 bases are shared with TRBD1. The CDR3 spans 13 residues. V lost 4 bases to trimming and J lost 6 bases; unmatched junction nucleotides: 2. CDR1 MNHEY and CDR2 SMNVEV come from the germline V gene (reference sequence).

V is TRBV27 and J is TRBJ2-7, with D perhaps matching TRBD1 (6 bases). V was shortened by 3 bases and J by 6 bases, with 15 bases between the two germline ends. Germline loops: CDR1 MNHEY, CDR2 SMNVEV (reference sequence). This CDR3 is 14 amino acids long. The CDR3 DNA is TGTGCCAGCAGTTTTGAAATGACAGGAGGCGAGCAGTACTTC. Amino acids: CASSFEMTGGEQYF.

The CDR3 DNA reads as TGTGCCAGTAGTATTTCAACAGCAAACTACGAGCAGTACTTC. Translation gives CASSISTANYEQYF. The chain combines TRBV19 with TRBJ2-7; D gene uncertain. Germline CDR1 and CDR2: LNHDA and SQIVND (reference sequence). The CDR3 is made up of 14 amino acids. The V gene lost 3 bases and the J gene lost 3 bases, with 12 bases spanning the gap.